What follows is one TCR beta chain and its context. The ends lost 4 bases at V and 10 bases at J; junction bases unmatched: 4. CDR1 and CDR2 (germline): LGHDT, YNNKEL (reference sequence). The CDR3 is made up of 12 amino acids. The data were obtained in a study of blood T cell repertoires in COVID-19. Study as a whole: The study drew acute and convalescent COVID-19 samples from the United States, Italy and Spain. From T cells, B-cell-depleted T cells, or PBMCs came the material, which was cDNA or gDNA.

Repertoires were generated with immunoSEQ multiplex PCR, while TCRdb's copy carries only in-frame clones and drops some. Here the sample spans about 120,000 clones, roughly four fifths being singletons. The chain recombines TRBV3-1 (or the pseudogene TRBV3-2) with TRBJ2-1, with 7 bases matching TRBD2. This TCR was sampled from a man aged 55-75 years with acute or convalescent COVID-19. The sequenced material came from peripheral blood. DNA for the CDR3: TGTGCCAGCAGCCGCGGGAGCGGGGAGCAGTTCTTC. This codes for CASSRGSGEQFF.